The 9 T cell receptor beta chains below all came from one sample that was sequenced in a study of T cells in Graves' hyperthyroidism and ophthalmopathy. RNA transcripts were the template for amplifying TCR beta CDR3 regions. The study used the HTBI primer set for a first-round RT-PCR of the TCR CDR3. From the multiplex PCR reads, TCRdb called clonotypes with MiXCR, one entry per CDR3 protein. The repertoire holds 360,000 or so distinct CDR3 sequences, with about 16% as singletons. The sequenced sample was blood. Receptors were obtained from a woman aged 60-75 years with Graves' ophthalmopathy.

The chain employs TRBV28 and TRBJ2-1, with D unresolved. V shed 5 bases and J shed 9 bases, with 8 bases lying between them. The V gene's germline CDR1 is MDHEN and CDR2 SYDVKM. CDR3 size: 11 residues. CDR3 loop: CASSPFREQFF. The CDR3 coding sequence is TGTGCCAGCAGTCCCTTCCGTGAGCAGTTCTTC.

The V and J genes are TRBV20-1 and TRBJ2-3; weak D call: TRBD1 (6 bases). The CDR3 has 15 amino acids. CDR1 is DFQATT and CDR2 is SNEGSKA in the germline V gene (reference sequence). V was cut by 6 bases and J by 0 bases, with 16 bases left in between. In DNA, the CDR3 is TGCAGTGCGCGTGCCGGGACAACTAGCACAGATACGCAGTATTTT. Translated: CSARAGTTSTDTQYF.

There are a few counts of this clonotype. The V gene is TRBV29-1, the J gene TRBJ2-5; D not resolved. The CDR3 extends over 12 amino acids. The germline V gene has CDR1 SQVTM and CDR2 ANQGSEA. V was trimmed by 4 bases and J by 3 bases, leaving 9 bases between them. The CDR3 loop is CSVGEGKETQYF. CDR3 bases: TGCAGCGTTGGTGAAGGGAAAGAGACCCAGTACTTC. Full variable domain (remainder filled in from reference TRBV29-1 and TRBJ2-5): SAVISQKPSRDICQRGTSLTIQCQVDSQVTMMFWYRQQPGQSLTLIATANQGSEATYESGFVIDKFPISRPNLTFSTLTVSNMSPEDSSIYLCSVGEGKETQYFGPGTRLLVL.

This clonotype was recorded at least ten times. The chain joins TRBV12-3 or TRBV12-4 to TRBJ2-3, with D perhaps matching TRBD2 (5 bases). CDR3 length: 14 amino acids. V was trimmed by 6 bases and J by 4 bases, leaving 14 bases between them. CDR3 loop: CASSVTRSADTQYF. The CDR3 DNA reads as TGTGCCAGCAGCGTTACTAGGTCGGCAGATACGCAGTATTTT.

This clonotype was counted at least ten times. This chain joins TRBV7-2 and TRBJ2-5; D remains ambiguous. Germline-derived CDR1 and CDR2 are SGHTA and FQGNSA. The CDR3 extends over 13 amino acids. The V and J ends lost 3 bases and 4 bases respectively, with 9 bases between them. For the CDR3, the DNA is TGTGCCAGCAGCTTCAGTGACGGAGAGACCCAGTACTTC. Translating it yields CASSFSDGETQYF.

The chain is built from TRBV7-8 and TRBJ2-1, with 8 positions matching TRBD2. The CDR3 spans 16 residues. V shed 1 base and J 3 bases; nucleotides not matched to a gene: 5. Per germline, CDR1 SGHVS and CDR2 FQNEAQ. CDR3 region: CASSLGGLENYNEQFF. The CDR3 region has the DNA TGTGCCAGCAGCTTAGGGGGACTAGAGAACTACAATGAGCAGTTCTTC.

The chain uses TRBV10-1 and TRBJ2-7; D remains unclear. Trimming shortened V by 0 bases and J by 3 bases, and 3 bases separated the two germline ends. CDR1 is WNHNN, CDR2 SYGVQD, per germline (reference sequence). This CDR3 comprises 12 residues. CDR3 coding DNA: TGCGCCAGCAGTGAGTCTTACTACGAGCAGTACTTC. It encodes CASSESYYEQYF.

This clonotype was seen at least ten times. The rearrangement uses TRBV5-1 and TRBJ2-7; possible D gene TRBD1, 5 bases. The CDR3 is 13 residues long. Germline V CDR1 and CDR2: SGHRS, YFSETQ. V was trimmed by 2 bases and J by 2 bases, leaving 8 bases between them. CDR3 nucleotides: TGCGCCAGCAGCTTTGACAGACCCTACGAGCAGTACTTC. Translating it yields CASSFDRPYEQYF.

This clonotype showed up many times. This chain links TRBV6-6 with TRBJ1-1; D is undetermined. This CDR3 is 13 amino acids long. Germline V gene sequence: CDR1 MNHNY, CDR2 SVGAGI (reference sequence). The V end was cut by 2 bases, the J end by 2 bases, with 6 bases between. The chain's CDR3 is CASSYATNTEAFF. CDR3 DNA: TGTGCCAGCAGTTACGCCACCAACACTGAAGCTTTCTTT.